Listed below are T cell receptor beta chains from one sample, sequenced in a study of T cell responses to AZD1222 COVID-19 vaccine. Data came from immunoSEQ multiplex PCR; TCRdb stores just in-frame clones and leaves some out. Of around 140,000 clones in the sample, more than 70% were seen once. Sequenced here: peripheral blood, sampled 28 days after the second AZD1222 dose. Source of these receptors: an adult who received the AZD1222 COVID-19 vaccine. CDR3s include the opening cysteine and the closing phenylalanine or tryptophan. Each record gives: V gene, J gene, CDR3 protein.

>TRBV28|TRBJ2-2
CASSLDERGAGTGELFF
>TRBV7-9|TRBJ2-2
CASTPHGGRTGELFF
>TRBV6-5|TRBJ2-5
CASSYGFGVRETQYF
>TRBV10-3|TRBJ1-4
CAISEVGEKLFF
>TRBV28|TRBJ2-5
CASIRAVAGPIQETQYF
>TRBV11-2|TRBJ2-7
CASSVTSGRRYEQYF
>TRBV7-2|TRBJ2-1
CASSLGGAMQFF
>TRBV27|TRBJ1-2
CASSSGMGNYGYTF
>TRBV19|TRBJ1-5
CASSTTGGSGQPQHF
>TRBV5-8|TRBJ2-7
CASSRRVGYEQYF
>TRBV21-1|TRBJ1-5
CASRRKGGQGCQPQHF
>TRBV6-5|TRBJ1-1
CASSDGRATEAFF
>TRBV2|TRBJ1-5
CASSEWDSNQPQHF
>TRBV30|TRBJ1-1
CACKANTEAFF
>TRBV5-6|TRBJ1-2
CASSRDRNYGYTF
>TRBV4-2|TRBJ1-1
CASSQGILWGNTEAFF
>TRBV7-2|TRBJ2-5
CASSLGPYNSGRAQETQYF
>TRBV7-9|TRBJ1-1
CASRRTGGWGTEAFF
>TRBV11-3|TRBJ2-4
CASSHRDRGDIQYF
>TRBV30|TRBJ2-7
CAWSVAGGPQQYF
>TRBV6-5|TRBJ1-2
CASSSGNYGYTF
>TRBV5-1|TRBJ1-1
CASSDPGQGLSEAFF
>TRBV9|TRBJ2-1
CASSVTGEGLQFF
>TRBV6-5|TRBJ2-7
CASSYAGQSYEQYF
>TRBV11-2|TRBJ2-7
CASSLAGADEQYF
>TRBV7-2|TRBJ1-6
CASSLNQGALHF
>TRBV12-3/TRBV12-4|TRBJ1-1
CASSFLGTEAFF
>TRBV6-5|TRBJ2-7
CASSRRIPVYEQYF
>TRBV28|TRBJ1-4
CASSPVGRGAKLFF